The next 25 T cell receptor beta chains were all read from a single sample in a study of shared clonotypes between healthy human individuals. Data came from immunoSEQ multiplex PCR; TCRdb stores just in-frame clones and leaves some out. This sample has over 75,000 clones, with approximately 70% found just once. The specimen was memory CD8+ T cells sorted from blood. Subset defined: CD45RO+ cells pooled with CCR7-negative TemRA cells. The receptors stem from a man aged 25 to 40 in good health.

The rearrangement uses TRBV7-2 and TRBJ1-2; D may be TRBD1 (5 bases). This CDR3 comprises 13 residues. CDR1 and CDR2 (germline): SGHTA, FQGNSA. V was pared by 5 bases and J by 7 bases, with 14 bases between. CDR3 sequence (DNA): TGTGCCAGCAGCCTAAACCGGGACGGTGGCTACACCTTC. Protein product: CASSLNRDGGYTF.

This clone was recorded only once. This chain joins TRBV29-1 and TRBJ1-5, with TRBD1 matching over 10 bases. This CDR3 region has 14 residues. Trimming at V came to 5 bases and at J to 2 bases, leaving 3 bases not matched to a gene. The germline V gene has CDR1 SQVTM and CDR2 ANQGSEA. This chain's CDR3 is CSVRDRGGNQPQHF. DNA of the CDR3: TGCAGCGTTCGGGACAGGGGAGGCAATCAGCCCCAGCATTTT. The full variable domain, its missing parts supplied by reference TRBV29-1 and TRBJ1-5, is SAVISQKPSRDICQRGTSLTIQCQVDSQVTMMFWYRQQPGQSLTLIATANQGSEATYESGFVIDKFPISRPNLTFSTLTVSNMSPEDSSIYLCSVRDRGGNQPQHFGDGTRLSIL.

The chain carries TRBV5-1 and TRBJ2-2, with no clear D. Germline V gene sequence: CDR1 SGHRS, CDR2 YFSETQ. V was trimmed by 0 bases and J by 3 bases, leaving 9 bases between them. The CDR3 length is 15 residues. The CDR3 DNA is TGCGCCAGCAGCTTGGGGATAACGGACACCGGGGAGCTGTTTTTT. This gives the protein CASSLGITDTGELFF.

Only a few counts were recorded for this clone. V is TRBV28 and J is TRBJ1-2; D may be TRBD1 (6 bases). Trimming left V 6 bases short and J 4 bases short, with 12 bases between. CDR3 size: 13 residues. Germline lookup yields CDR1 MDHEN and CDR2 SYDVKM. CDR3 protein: CASSPQGTYGYTF. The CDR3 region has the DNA TGTGCCAGCAGCCCCCAGGGGACCTATGGCTACACCTTC.

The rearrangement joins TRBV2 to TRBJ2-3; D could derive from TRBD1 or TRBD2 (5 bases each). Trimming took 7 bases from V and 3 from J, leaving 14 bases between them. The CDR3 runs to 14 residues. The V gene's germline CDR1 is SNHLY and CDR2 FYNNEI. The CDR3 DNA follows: TGTGCCAGCACTCTTTATGGGGGTACAGATACGCAGTATTTT. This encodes CASTLYGGTDTQYF.

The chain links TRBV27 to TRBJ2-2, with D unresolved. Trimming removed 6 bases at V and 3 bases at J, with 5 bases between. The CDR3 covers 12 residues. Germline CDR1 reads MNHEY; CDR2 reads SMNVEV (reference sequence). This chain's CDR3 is CASSFYTGELFF. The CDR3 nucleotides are TGTGCCAGCAGCTTTTACACCGGGGAGCTGTTTTTT.

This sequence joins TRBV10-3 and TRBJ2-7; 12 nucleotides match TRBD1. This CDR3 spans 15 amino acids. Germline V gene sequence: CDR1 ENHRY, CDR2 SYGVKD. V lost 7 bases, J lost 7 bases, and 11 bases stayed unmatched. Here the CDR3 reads CAITTGQGASGEQYF. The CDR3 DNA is TGTGCCATCACTACGGGACAGGGGGCATCTGGGGAGCAGTACTTC.

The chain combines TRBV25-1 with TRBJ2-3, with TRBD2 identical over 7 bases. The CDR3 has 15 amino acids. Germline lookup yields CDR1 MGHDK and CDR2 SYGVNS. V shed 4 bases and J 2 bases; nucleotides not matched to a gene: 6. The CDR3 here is CASSGLADHTDTQYF. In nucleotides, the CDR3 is TGTGCCAGCAGTGGACTAGCAGATCACACAGATACGCAGTATTTT.

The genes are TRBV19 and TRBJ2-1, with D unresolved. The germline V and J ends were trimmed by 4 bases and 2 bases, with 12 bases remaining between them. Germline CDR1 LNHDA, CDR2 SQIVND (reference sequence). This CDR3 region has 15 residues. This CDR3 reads CASSNIEDTYNEQFF. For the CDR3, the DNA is TGTGCCAGTAGTAACATTGAGGATACCTACAATGAGCAGTTCTTC. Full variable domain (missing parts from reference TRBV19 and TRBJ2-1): DGGITQSPKYLFRKEGQNVTLSCEQNLNHDAMYWYRQDPGQGLRLIYYSQIVNDFQKGDIAEGYSVSREKKESFPLTVTSAQKNPTAFYLCASSNIEDTYNEQFFGPGTRLTVL.

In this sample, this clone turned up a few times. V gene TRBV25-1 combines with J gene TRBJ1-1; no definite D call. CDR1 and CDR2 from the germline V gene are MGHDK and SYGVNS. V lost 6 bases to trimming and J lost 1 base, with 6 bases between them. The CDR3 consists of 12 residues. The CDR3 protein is CASRRENTEAFF. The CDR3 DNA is TGTGCCAGCAGGCGGGAGAACACTGAAGCTTTCTTT.

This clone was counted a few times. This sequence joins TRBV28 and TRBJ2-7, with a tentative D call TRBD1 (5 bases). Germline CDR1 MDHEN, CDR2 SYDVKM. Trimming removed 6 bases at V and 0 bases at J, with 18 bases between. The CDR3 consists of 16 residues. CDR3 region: CASSLTQALNSYEQYF. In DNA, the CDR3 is TGTGCCAGCAGCCTCACACAGGCCCTAAACTCCTACGAGCAGTACTTC.

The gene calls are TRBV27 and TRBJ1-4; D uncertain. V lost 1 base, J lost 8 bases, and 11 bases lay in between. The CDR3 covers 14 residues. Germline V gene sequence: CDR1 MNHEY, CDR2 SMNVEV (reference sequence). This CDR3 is CASSLLLDGEKLFF. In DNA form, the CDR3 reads TGTGCCAGCAGTTTATTATTGGACGGAGAAAAACTGTTTTTT.

For the CDR3, the DNA is TGTGCCAGCAGGGGGCCAGGCCCAAATCAGCCCCAGCATTTT. It yields the protein CASRGPGPNQPQHF. The chain links TRBV2 to TRBJ1-5; tentatively, D is TRBD1 (5 bases). The CDR3 is 14 residues long. The V end was cut by 6 bases, the J end by 4 bases, with 13 bases between. CDR1 and CDR2 from the germline V gene are SNHLY and FYNNEI.

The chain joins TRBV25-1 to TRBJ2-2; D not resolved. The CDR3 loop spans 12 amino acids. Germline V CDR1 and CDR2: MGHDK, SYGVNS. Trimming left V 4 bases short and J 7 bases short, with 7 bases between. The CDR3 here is CASSVGGGELFF. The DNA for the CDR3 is TGTGCCAGCAGTGTAGGCGGCGGGGAGCTGTTTTTT. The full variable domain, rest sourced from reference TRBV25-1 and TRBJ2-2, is EADIYQTPRYLVIGTGKKITLECSQTMGHDKMYWYQQDPGMELHLIHYSYGVNSTEKGDLSSESTVSRIRTEHFPLTLESARPSHTSQYLCASSVGGGELFFGEGSRLTVL.

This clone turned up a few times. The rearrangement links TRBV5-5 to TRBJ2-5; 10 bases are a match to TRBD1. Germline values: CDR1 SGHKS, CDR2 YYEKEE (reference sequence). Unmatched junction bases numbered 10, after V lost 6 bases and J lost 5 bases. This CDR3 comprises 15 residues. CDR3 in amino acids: CASIIPGQGTETQYF. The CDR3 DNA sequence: TGTGCCAGCATAATTCCGGGACAGGGGACGGAGACCCAGTACTTC.

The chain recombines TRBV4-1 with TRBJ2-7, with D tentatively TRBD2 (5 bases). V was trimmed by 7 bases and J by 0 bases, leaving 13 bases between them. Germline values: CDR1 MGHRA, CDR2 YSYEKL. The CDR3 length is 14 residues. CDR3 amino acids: CASTPSILSYEQYF. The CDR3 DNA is TGCGCCAGCACGCCTAGCATCCTCTCCTACGAGCAGTACTTC.

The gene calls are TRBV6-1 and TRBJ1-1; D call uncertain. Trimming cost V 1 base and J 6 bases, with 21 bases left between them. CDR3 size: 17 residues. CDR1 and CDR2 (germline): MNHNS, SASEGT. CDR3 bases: TGTGCCAGCAGTGAAGGCCGGGCTTCCCTATCCAACCCTGAAGCTTTCTTT. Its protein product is CASSEGRASLSNPEAFF.

The CDR3 DNA is TGTGCCAGTGCCGGGCGGGGCAATCAGCCCCAGCATTTT. Translated: CASAGRGNQPQHF. The chain combines TRBV28 with TRBJ1-5; D call uncertain. Trimming took off 9 bases at V and 2 bases at J, with 11 bases between the two ends. The CDR3 runs 13 residues. Per the germline V gene, CDR1 is MDHEN and CDR2 is SYDVKM. The variable domain in full, completed from reference TRBV28 and TRBJ1-5, reads DVKVTQSSRYLVKRTGEKVFLECVQDMDHENMFWYRQDPGLGLRLIYFSYDVKMKEKGDIPEGYSVSREKKERFSLILESASTNQTSMYLCASAGRGNQPQHFGDGTRLSIL.

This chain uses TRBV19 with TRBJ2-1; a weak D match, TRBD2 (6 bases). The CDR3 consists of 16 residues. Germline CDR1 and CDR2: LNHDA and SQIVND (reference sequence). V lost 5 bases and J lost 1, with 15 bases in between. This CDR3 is CASSWGLRGSYNEQFF. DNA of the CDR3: TGTGCCAGTAGTTGGGGTTTGCGGGGATCCTACAATGAGCAGTTCTTC.

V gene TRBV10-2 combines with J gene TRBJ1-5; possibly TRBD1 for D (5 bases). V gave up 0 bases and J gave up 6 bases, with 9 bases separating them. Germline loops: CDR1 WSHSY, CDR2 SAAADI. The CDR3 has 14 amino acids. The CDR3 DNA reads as TGCGCCAGCAGTGAGTCGGCAGGGCCTCAGCCCCAGCATTTT. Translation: CASSESAGPQPQHF.

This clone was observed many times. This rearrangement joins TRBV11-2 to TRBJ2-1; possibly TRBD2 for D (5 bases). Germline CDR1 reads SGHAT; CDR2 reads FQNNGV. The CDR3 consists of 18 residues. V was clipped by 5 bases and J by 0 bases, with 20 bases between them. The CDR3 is CASSQLEFTGSSYNEQFF. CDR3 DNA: TGTGCCAGCAGCCAACTGGAGTTTACGGGGAGCTCCTACAATGAGCAGTTCTTC.

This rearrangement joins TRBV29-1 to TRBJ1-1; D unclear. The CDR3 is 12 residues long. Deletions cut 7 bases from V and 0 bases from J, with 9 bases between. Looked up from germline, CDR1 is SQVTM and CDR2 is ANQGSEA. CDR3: CSAGKMNTEAFF. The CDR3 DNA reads TGCAGCGCAGGAAAAATGAACACTGAAGCTTTCTTT.

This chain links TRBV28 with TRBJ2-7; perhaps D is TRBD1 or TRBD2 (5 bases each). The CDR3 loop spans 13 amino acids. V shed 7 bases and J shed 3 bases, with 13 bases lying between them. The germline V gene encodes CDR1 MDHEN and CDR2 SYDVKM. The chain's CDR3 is CASTRGQGYEQYF. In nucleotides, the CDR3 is TGTGCCAGCACCCGAGGGCAGGGCTACGAGCAGTACTTC.

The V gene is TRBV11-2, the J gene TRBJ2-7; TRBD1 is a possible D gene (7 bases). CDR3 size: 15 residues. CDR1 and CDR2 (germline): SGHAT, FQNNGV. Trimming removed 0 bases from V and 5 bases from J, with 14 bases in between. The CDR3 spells CASSLDPRGADEQYF. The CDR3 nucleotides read TGTGCCAGCAGCTTAGATCCCAGGGGGGCCGACGAGCAGTACTTC.

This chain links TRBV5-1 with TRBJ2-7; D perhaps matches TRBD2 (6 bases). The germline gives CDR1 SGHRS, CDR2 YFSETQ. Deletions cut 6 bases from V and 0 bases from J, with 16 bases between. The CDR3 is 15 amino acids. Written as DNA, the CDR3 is TGCGCCAGCAAACCTCGGGACTCGGGCTCCTACGAGCAGTACTTC. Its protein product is CASKPRDSGSYEQYF.